The 30 T cell receptor beta chains reported below all come from one sample, sequenced in a study of CD8+CD57+ T cells in acquired aplastic anemia. CDR3 and TCR beta VDJ profiling relied on a genomic DNA template. TCRdb re-analysed the reads in MiXCR, keeping a single row per CDR3 protein. The sample carries around 51,000 distinct CDR3 sequences, about two thirds recorded once. Sequenced: sorted CD4+, CD8+, or CD8+CD57+ T cells (not recorded which) from PBMCs. The receptors shown here come from a human donor in good health, serving as a control.

The chain joins TRBV10-3 to TRBJ1-2; 7 nucleotides line up with TRBD1. Germline CDR1 ENHRY, CDR2 SYGVKD. The trim removed 6 bases at V and 3 bases at J, leaving 4 bases unmatched. This CDR3 comprises 13 residues. CDR3 residues: CAISSGQDYGYTF. CDR3 coding DNA: TGTGCCATCAGCTCCGGACAGGACTATGGCTACACCTTC.

The chain links TRBV7-2 to TRBJ2-7; D unclear. Germline CDR1 is SGHTA and CDR2 is FQGNSA. CDR3 length equals 12 residues. Trimming removed 6 bases from V and 2 bases from J, with 8 bases in between. CDR3 in amino acids: CASSSTPYEQYF. CDR3 bases: TGTGCCAGCAGTTCCACCCCCTACGAGCAGTACTTC.

Ten or more counts support this clonotype. The chain employs TRBV4-1 and TRBJ2-3; 7 bases agree with TRBD2. The V gene end was trimmed by 2 bases and the J gene end by 8 bases; junction bases not matched to a gene: 13. Germline V gene data show CDR1 as MGHRA and CDR2 as YSYEKL. The CDR3 sequence is 16 residues long. The CDR3 DNA reads TGCGCCAGCAGCCAACAGAGCGGGACTGGAGGAAGTACGCAGTATTTT. It yields the protein CASSQQSGTGGSTQYF.

In its sample, this clonotype was seen once. The CDR3 sequence is CAIGQGSNQPQHF. CDR3 nucleotides: TGTGCCATCGGACAGGGCAGCAATCAGCCCCAGCATTTT. This chain uses TRBV10-3 with TRBJ1-5; 8 nucleotides line up with TRBD1. V gave up 8 bases and J gave up 1 base; unmatched junction bases: 1. Germline loops: CDR1 ENHRY, CDR2 SYGVKD. CDR3 length equals 13 residues.

DNA for the CDR3: TGTGCCAGCAGCTTGAGGGTCAGGAACACTGAAGCTTTCTTT. Encoded protein: CASSLRVRNTEAFF. The chain is built from TRBV7-9 and TRBJ1-1; no clear D. The V and J ends lost 3 bases and 1 base respectively, with 9 bases between them. CDR1 and CDR2 from the germline V gene are SEHNR and FQNEAQ (reference sequence). The length of the CDR3 is 14 residues.

This sequence joins TRBV9 and TRBJ1-2; D is possibly TRBD1 (6 bases). CDR3 length equals 13 residues. Per germline, CDR1 SGDLS and CDR2 YYNGEE. V lost 0 bases and J lost 7, with 10 bases in between. The CDR3: CASSVGGQFGYTF. DNA of the CDR3: TGTGCCAGCAGCGTAGGGGGGCAATTTGGCTACACCTTC.

V gene TRBV13 combines with J gene TRBJ2-7; D possibly corresponds to TRBD1 (5 bases). Trimming took 3 bases from V and 3 from J, leaving 12 bases between them. The CDR3 sequence is 14 residues long. The V gene's germline CDR1 is PRHDT and CDR2 FYEKMQ (reference sequence). The CDR3 reads CASSFISRGYEQYV. For the CDR3, the DNA is TGTGCCAGCAGCTTCATATCTAGGGGCTACGAGCAGTACGTC.

This clonotype showed up just a few times. The rearrangement uses TRBV10-3 and TRBJ2-2; the D gene could be TRBD1 or TRBD2 (6 bases each). The V gene lost 4 bases and the J gene lost 4 bases, with 13 bases spanning the gap. The CDR3 has 15 amino acids. The germline V gene encodes CDR1 ENHRY and CDR2 SYGVKD. The CDR3, as DNA: TGTGCCATCAGTGTCGGGGGCGAGGTCACCGGGGAGCTGTTTTTT. Translated, it gives CAISVGGEVTGELFF.

This chain connects TRBV7-9 to TRBJ1-1, with no clear D. Trimming took off 8 bases at V and 4 bases at J, with 17 bases between the two ends. In germline, CDR1 is SEHNR, CDR2 FQNEAQ (reference sequence). This CDR3 has 14 amino acids. CDR3 loop: CASSETLPITEAFF. The DNA for the CDR3 is TGTGCCAGCTCCGAGACACTCCCGATCACTGAAGCTTTCTTT.

The chain recombines TRBV20-1 with TRBJ2-5; no clear D. The V and J ends lost 3 bases and 2 bases respectively, with 10 bases between them. The CDR3 has 13 residues. Germline CDR1 is DFQATT and CDR2 is SNEGSKA (reference sequence). The CDR3 loop reads CSASRQLQETQYF. For the CDR3, the DNA is TGCAGTGCTAGCCGACAACTGCAAGAGACCCAGTACTTC.

This chain links TRBV15 with TRBJ2-1; weak D call: TRBD1 (6 bases). With 1 base removed from V and 7 bases from J, the gap between germline ends came to 8 bases. The CDR3 has 13 amino acids. Germline-derived CDR1 and CDR2 are LNHNV and YYDKDF (reference sequence). The CDR3 protein is CATSRATGNEQFF. The CDR3 DNA sequence: TGTGCCACCAGCAGAGCCACAGGGAATGAGCAGTTCTTC. Supplemented by reference TRBV15 and TRBJ2-1, the full variable domain reads DAMVIQNPRYQVTQFGKPVTLSCSQTLNHNVMYWYQQKSSQAPKLLFHYYDKDFNNEADTPDNFQSRRPNTSFCFLDIRSPGLGDTAMYLCATSRATGNEQFFGPGTRLTVL.

The V gene is TRBV2, the J gene TRBJ2-7, with 7 nucleotides matching TRBD1. Germline V lookup: CDR1 SNHLY, CDR2 FYNNEI. Trimming removed 9 bases from V and 3 bases from J; junction bases left unmatched: 8. The CDR3 runs to 13 residues. CDR3 bases: TGTGCCAGTCCCGGGACAGTATTCTACGAGCAGTACTTC. It translates to CASPGTVFYEQYF.

This chain connects TRBV7-3 to TRBJ2-7; 10 positions agree with TRBD1. Germline V gene lookup returns CDR1 SGHTA and CDR2 FQGTGA. V was pared by 5 bases and J by 5 bases, with 3 bases of the junction left unmatched. CDR3 length: 13 amino acids. CDR3 amino acids: CASSPGTGDEQYF. The DNA of the CDR3 is TGTGCCAGCAGCCCCGGGACAGGGGACGAGCAGTACTTC.

This rearrangement joins TRBV24-1 to TRBJ1-3; no clear D gene. CDR1 is KGHDR, CDR2 SFDVKD, per germline. There are 16 residues in the CDR3. The V end lost 5 bases, the J end lost 1 base, and 14 bases lay between the germline ends. The CDR3 DNA reads as TGTGCCACCAGTGCTGGTGGGGAAAGGTCTGGAAACACCATATATTTT. The encoded protein is CATSAGGERSGNTIYF.

The chain has TRBV25-1 and TRBJ1-1; no firm D call. Trimming took 8 bases from V and 1 from J, leaving 17 bases between them. The CDR3 extends over 15 amino acids. Germline lookup yields CDR1 MGHDK and CDR2 SYGVNS. This chain's CDR3 is CASASWATRNTEAFF. The CDR3 DNA follows: TGTGCCAGCGCGTCGTGGGCGACTAGGAACACTGAAGCTTTCTTT.

This clonotype was counted only a few times. The chain links TRBV2 to TRBJ2-7; D possibly corresponds to TRBD2 (6 bases). The CDR3 is 13 residues long. V was cut by 6 bases and J by 0 bases, with 9 bases left in between. Germline CDR1 and CDR2: SNHLY and FYNNEI. CDR3 residues: CASRRDASYEQYF. Written as DNA, the CDR3 is TGTGCCAGCAGGCGGGACGCCTCCTACGAGCAGTACTTC.

The V gene is TRBV6-1, the J gene TRBJ2-7, with 8 bases matching TRBD1. The CDR3 length is 14 residues. V shed 4 bases and J 3 bases; nucleotides not matched to a gene: 5. The germline V gene encodes CDR1 MNHNS and CDR2 SASEGT. The CDR3 region is CASSGRDRSYEQYV. CDR3 DNA sequence: TGTGCCAGCAGTGGGCGGGACAGGAGCTACGAGCAGTACGTC.

This clonotype was seen a single time. The J gene is TRBJ1-2, the V gene TRBV9, with 7 bases that match TRBD1. Per germline, CDR1 SGDLS and CDR2 YYNGEE. This CDR3 is 15 amino acids long. The V and J ends lost 4 bases and 4 bases, in that order; junction bases with no gene match: 10. CDR3 in DNA: TGTGCCAGCAGCCCTCGGCCCCGGGACAGCTATGGCTACACCTTC. Protein sequence: CASSPRPRDSYGYTF. Drawing the rest from reference TRBV9 and TRBJ1-2, the complete variable domain is DSGVTQTPKHLITATGQRVTLRCSPRSGDLSVYWYQQSLDQGLQFLIQYYNGEERAKGNILERFSAQQFPDLHSELNLSSLELGDSALYFCASSPRPRDSYGYTFGSGTRLTVV.

The chain carries TRBV15 and TRBJ2-5, with D uncertain. Trimming stripped 1 base from V and 2 bases from J, with 8 bases between. From germline, CDR1 is LNHNV and CDR2 YYDKDF (reference sequence). This CDR3 contains 14 residues. CDR3 nucleotide sequence: TGTGCCACCAGCAGAGGTGGAGCACAAGAGACCCAGTACTTC. The encoded protein is CATSRGGAQETQYF.

In its sample, this clonotype was seen a few times. CDR3 sequence (DNA): TGTGCCACCAGTGATACCTCAACCTTTGGGGGCACAGATACGCAGTATTTT. The encoded protein is CATSDTSTFGGTDTQYF. This chain connects TRBV24-1 to TRBJ2-3; D uncertain. The length of the CDR3 is 17 residues. The V end was cut by 3 bases, the J end by 1 base, with 16 bases between. In germline, CDR1 is KGHDR, CDR2 SFDVKD.

The chain uses TRBV7-9 and TRBJ1-4; no clear D gene. The V gene lost 5 bases and the J gene lost 2 bases, with 12 bases spanning the gap. Germline V gene lookup returns CDR1 SEHNR and CDR2 FQNEAQ (reference sequence). There are 15 residues in the CDR3. The CDR3 spells CASSALRMTNEKLFF. DNA for the CDR3: TGTGCCAGCAGCGCGCTCAGGATGACTAATGAAAAACTGTTTTTT. The whole variable domain, filled in from reference TRBV7-9 and TRBJ1-4, reads DTGVSQNPRHKITKRGQNVTFRCDPISEHNRLYWYRQTLGQGPEFLTYFQNEAQLEKSRLLSDRFSAERPKGSFSTLEIQRTEQGDSAMYLCASSALRMTNEKLFFGSGTQLSVL.

This clonotype was seen a few times. The CDR3 is CASSLATSYNSPLHF. CDR3 DNA sequence: TGTGCCAGTAGTTTGGCAACGTCCTATAATTCACCCCTCCACTTT. The chain is built from TRBV19 and TRBJ1-6; the D is unclear. CDR1 is LNHDA, CDR2 SQIVND, per germline (reference sequence). V was trimmed by 5 bases and J by 1 base, leaving 9 bases between them. This CDR3 region has 15 residues.

By its share, this clonotype is medium-sized. J is TRBJ2-1 and V is TRBV19; 14 bases are shared with TRBD2. The CDR3 has 15 amino acids. Germline CDR1 LNHDA, CDR2 SQIVND (reference sequence). Trimming removed 6 bases from V and 5 bases from J; junction bases left unmatched: 3. CDR3 protein: CASRRLAGGDNEQFF. CDR3 DNA sequence: TGTGCCAGTAGACGACTAGCGGGAGGGGACAATGAGCAGTTCTTC. The entire variable domain, with the rest obtained from reference TRBV19 and TRBJ2-1, is as follows: DGGITQSPKYLFRKEGQNVTLSCEQNLNHDAMYWYRQDPGQGLRLIYYSQIVNDFQKGDIAEGYSVSREKKESFPLTVTSAQKNPTAFYLCASRRLAGGDNEQFFGPGTRLTVL.

The CDR3 loop is CATSVGEGYGYTF. The CDR3 coding sequence is TGTGCCACCAGTGTAGGCGAGGGCTATGGCTACACCTTC. V gene TRBV24-1 combines with J gene TRBJ1-2; D unclear. The CDR3 is made up of 13 amino acids. CDR1 and CDR2 (germline): KGHDR, SFDVKD. V was trimmed by 5 bases and J by 4 bases, leaving 10 bases between them.

V and J are TRBV2 and TRBJ2-7; no definite D call. The CDR3 has 14 amino acids. V lost 7 bases to trimming and J lost 1 base, with 14 bases between them. The germline gives CDR1 SNHLY, CDR2 FYNNEI. The CDR3 here is CASTLSYTSYEQYF. CDR3 DNA sequence: TGTGCCAGCACCCTGTCGTACACTTCCTACGAGCAGTACTTC.

Regarding this clonotype: At one end, the junction sequence differs from germline, possibly due to a read error. V gene TRBV10-3 combines with J gene TRBJ2-3; D not certain. The CDR3 has 14 residues. Germline CDR1 and CDR2: ENHRY and SYGVKD. The CDR3 DNA reads TGTGCCAGCAGTAAGCCCCAAGACACAGATACGCAGTATTTT. Its protein is CASSKPQDTDTQYF.

The chain recombines TRBV5-5 with TRBJ2-7; D remains ambiguous. V lost 4 bases, J lost 10 bases, and 6 bases lay in between. Germline lookup yields CDR1 SGHKS and CDR2 YYEKEE (reference sequence). This CDR3 contains 9 residues. The CDR3 loop reads CASSPRQYF. The CDR3 DNA sequence: TGTGCCAGCAGCCCCCGACAGTACTTC. Using reference TRBV5-5 and TRBJ2-7 for the parts outside the CDR3, the full variable domain is DAGVTQSPTHLIKTRGQQVTLRCSPISGHKSVSWYQQVLGQGPQFIFQYYEKEERGRGNFPDRFSARQFPNYSSELNVNALLLGDSALYLCASSPRQYFGPGTRLTVT.

This chain joins TRBV2 and TRBJ2-7, with TRBD2 matching 7 bases. Trimming at V came to 10 bases and at J to 2 bases, leaving 5 bases not matched to a gene. From germline, CDR1 is SNHLY and CDR2 FYNNEI. CDR3 length: 12 residues. The CDR3 DNA sequence: TGTGCCATCGAAGCGGGGCCCTACGAGCAGTACTTC. As protein: CAIEAGPYEQYF. Filled out from reference TRBV2 and TRBJ2-7, the complete variable domain reads EPEVTQTPSHQVTQMGQEVILRCVPISNHLYFYWYRQILGQKVEFLVSFYNNEISEKSEIFDDQFSVERPDGSNFTLKIRSTKLEDSAMYFCAIEAGPYEQYFGPGTRLTVT.

The chain combines TRBV10-3 with TRBJ1-3, with 9 positions matching TRBD1. This CDR3 is 13 amino acids long. Trimming cost V 9 bases and J 2 bases; bases outside gene matches: 2. Germline assignment: CDR1 ENHRY and CDR2 SYGVKD. The CDR3 sequence is CAIRQGAGNTIYF. As DNA, the CDR3 is TGTGCCATAAGACAGGGGGCTGGAAACACCATATATTTT.

The chain employs TRBV2 and TRBJ2-7; TRBD1 agrees at 7 bases. Germline loops: CDR1 SNHLY, CDR2 FYNNEI. This CDR3 contains 14 residues. The trim removed 6 bases at V and 6 bases at J, leaving 11 bases unmatched. The CDR3 loop is CASRGQAKDLEQYF. The CDR3 nucleotides read TGTGCCAGCAGAGGACAGGCCAAGGATCTCGAGCAGTACTTC. Using reference TRBV2 and TRBJ2-7 for the parts outside the CDR3, the full variable domain is EPEVTQTPSHQVTQMGQEVILRCVPISNHLYFYWYRQILGQKVEFLVSFYNNEISEKSEIFDDQFSVERPDGSNFTLKIRSTKLEDSAMYFCASRGQAKDLEQYFGPGTRLTVT.